The clone carrying this TCR beta chain was observed a few times. Its target is unknown. This record comes from a study of post-analysis software for immune sequencing data. Study details: There were relapsing-remitting, secondary progressive and progressive-relapsing multiple sclerosis among the disease courses included.

Study results and limitations: Strong co-clustering by F measure linked samples that shared a preparation batch. Controls significantly exceeded multiple sclerosis patients in normalized Chao1 diversity.

The library was made from cDNA and included unique molecular identifiers. TCRdb recomputed calls from the PCR reads with MiXCR, one row per CDR3 protein. The repertoire holds about 540,000 distinct CDR3 sequences, with around a third as singletons. This clonotype was obtained from a girl aged 2 to 17 with multiple sclerosis. Source material: blood.

CDR3 coding DNA: TGCGCCAGCAGCTTGACGGGAAAGTCGGAGTACGAGCAGTACTTC. Residues: CASSLTGKSEYEQYF. The genes are TRBV5-1 and TRBJ2-7; D possibly corresponds to TRBD2 (5 bases). The CDR3 runs 15 residues. Trimming took off 1 base at V and 4 bases at J, with 15 bases between the two ends. Germline values: CDR1 SGHRS, CDR2 YFSETQ.